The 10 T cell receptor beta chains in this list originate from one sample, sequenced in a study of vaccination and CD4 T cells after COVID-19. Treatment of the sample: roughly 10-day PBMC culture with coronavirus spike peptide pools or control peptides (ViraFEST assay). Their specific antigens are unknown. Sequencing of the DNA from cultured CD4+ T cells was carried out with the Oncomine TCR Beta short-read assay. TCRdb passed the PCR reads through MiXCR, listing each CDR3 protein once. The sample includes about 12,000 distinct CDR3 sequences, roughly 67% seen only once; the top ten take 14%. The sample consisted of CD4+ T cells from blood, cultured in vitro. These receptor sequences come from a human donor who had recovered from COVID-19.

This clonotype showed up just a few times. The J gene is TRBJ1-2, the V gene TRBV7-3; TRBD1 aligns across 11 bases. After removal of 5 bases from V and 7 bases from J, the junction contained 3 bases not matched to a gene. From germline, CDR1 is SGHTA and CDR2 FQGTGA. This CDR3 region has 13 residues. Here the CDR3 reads CASSPDRGLGYTF. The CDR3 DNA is TGTGCCAGCAGCCCGGACAGGGGGCTTGGCTACACCTTC.

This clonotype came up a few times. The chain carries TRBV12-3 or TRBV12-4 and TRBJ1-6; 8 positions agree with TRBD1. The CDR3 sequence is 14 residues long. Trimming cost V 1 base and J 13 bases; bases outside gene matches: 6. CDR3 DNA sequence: TGTGCCAGCAGTTTAGGGGACAGGCCCGGCCCCCTCCACTTT. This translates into CASSLGDRPGPLHF.

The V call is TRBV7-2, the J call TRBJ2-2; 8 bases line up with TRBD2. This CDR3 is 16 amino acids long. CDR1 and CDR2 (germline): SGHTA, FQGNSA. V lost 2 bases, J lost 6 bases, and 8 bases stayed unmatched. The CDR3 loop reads CASSLIGGGYAGELFF. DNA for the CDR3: TGTGCCAGCAGCTTAATCGGGGGGGGTTATGCCGGGGAGCTGTTTTTT.

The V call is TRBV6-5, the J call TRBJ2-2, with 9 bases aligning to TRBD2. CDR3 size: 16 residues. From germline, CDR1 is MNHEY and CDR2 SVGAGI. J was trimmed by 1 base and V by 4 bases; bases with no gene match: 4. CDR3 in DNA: TGTGCCAGCAGTTTTGGAGCGGGGGGGAACACCGGGGAGCTGTTTTTT. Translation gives CASSFGAGGNTGELFF.

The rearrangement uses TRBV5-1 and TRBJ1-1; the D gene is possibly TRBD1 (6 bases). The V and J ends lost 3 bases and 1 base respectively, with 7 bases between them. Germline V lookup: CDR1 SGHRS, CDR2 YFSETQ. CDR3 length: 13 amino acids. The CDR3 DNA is TGCGCCAGCAGCTCGGGACAGAACACTGAAGCTTTCTTT. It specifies CASSSGQNTEAFF.

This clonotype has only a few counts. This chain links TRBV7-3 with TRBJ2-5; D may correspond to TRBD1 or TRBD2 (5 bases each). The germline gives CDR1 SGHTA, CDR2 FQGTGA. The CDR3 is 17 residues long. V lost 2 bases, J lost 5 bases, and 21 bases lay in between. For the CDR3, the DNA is TGTGCCAGCAGCTTAGGGGGACCCAGGTTGGGATCGGAGACCCAGTACTTC. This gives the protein CASSLGGPRLGSETQYF.

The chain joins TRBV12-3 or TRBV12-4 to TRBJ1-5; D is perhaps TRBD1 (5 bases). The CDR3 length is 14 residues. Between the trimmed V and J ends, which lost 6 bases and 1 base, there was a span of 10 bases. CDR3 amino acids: CASSTGTSNQPQHF. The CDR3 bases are TGTGCCAGCAGCACCGGGACCAGCAATCAGCCCCAGCATTTT.

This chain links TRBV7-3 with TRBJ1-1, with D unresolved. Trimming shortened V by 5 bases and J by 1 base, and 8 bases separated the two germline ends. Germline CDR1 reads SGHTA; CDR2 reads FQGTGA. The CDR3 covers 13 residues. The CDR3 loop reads CASSLHQNTEAFF. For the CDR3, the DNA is TGTGCCAGCAGCCTTCATCAGAACACTGAAGCTTTCTTT.

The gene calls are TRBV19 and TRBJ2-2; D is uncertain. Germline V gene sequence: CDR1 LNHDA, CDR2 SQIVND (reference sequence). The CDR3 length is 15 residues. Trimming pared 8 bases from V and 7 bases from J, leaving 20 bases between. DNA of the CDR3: TGTGCCAGTCAAAGTATGGCCCGAGGTGGCGGGGAGCTGTTTTTT. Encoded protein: CASQSMARGGGELFF.

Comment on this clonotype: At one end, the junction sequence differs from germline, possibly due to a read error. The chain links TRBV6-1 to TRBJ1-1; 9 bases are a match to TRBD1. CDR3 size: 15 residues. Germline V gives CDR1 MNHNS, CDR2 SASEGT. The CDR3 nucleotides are TGTGCCATCAGTGGGGGACAGGGAGGGGACACTGAAGCTTTCTTT. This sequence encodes CAISGGQGGDTEAFF.